This T cell receptor beta chain was retrieved from a study of shared clonotypes between healthy human individuals. The donors were all Caucasian adults (living in Nashville, Tennessee). As regards this clone: What it binds is unknown.

The CDR3 has 17 amino acids. The V gene end was trimmed by 0 bases and the J gene end by 7 bases; junction bases not matched to a gene: 16. The germline gives CDR1 SQVTM, CDR2 ANQGSEA. Assay: immunoSEQ multiplex PCR; the TCRdb copy retains only in-frame clones and omits some. The table records over a million clones, roughly 96% of them present only once. Overall study findings and caveats: Between a few donors, naive CD4 clonotypes were shared at a level of approximately 5%. What limited the represented genetic and exposure-history diversity was the small number of donors.

The sample taken for sequencing was naive CD4+ T cells sorted from blood. Subset defined: CD45RA+ positively selected. The V call is TRBV29-1, the J call TRBJ2-5, with TRBD1 matching over 8 bases. The TCR originated in a man under 40 in good health. This chain's CDR3 is CSVEDRQGANLARTQYF. The CDR3 DNA reads as TGCAGCGTTGAAGATCGCCAGGGGGCGAATCTCGCTCGGACCCAGTACTTC.